This T cell receptor (beta chain) stems from a study of blood T cell repertoires in COVID-19. The overall study: Sample material is recorded as cDNA or gDNA derived from T cells, B-cell-depleted T cells, or PBMCs.

This CDR3 contains 14 residues. Germline-derived CDR1 and CDR2 are MDHEN and SYDVKM. V was clipped by 3 bases and J by 4 bases, with 10 bases between them. This clone was recorded once. Per the original methods: Reference gene primers were amplified, and this amplification served to estimate nucleated cell counts. Repertoires were generated with immunoSEQ multiplex PCR, while TCRdb's copy carries only in-frame clones and drops some. That table is the source of V, J and clone size, and D and trimming were worked out from the DNA. The data hold tens of thousands of clones, with 90% observed a single time.

The source of this sequence is a man aged 80 or over with acute or convalescent COVID-19. The rearrangement links TRBV28 to TRBJ1-5, with D perhaps matching TRBD1 (5 bases). The material sequenced was peripheral blood. The CDR3 protein is CASSFRQRNQPQHF. The CDR3 nucleotides read TGTGCCAGCAGTTTCAGACAGCGAAATCAGCCCCAGCATTTT.